What follows is one TCR beta chain and its context. TCRdb itself ran the 5' RACE reads through MiXCR, one entry per CDR3 protein. The sample has about 340,000 distinct CDR3 sequences, about 12% seen once; the top ten hold about 7%. The data were obtained in a study of identical twins. Trimming took 7 bases from V and 3 from J, leaving 17 bases between them. Germline-derived CDR1 and CDR2 are LNHDA and SQIVND (reference sequence). There are 15 residues in the CDR3. Another study also made use of these data, one on yellow fever vaccine responses in identical twins.

The sequenced material came from CD8+ T cells sorted from blood. This chain connects TRBV19 to TRBJ2-3, with D perhaps matching TRBD2 (6 bases). This TCR was sampled from a woman between 18 and 29 years old in good health. CDR3 in amino acids: CASTTGESRTDTQYF. The CDR3, as DNA: TGTGCCAGTACGACGGGGGAATCCAGGACAGATACGCAGTATTTT.